This T cell receptor (beta chain) was observed in a study of blood T cells in healthy people across ages. Whole-study findings and limits: More naive CD4+ cells and higher diversity marked long-lived donors relative to aged donors.

Alongside a J-beta primer mix, a sample-barcoded 5' primer served in a second PCR lasting about 6 to 11 cycles. TCRdb called the 5' RACE reads again in MiXCR, with one record for every CDR3 protein. The profile shows some 1,500,000 distinct CDR3 sequences, about 42% of them singletons. The CDR3 runs to 16 residues. The V and J ends lost 0 bases and 1 base respectively, with 13 bases between them. Per the germline V gene, CDR1 is DFQATT and CDR2 is SNEGSKA (reference sequence). This clonotype has just a few counts. What it binds is not known. This sequence was found in a woman younger than 35 in good health. The chain carries TRBV20-1 and TRBJ2-1, with a weak D call TRBD1 (6 bases). Sequencing was carried out using blood. The CDR3 loop reads CSARDHTGRSYNEQFF. The CDR3 DNA sequence: TGCAGTGCTAGAGACCATACAGGGAGATCCTACAATGAGCAGTTCTTC.